These T cell receptor beta chains were read from a single sample in a study of blood T cell repertoires in COVID-19. Profiled with immunoSEQ multiplex PCR; TCRdb holds only in-frame clones, not every one. The sample yields some 100,000 clones, roughly 86% seen once. Sequencing was performed on peripheral blood. Every receptor here comes from a woman aged 55 to 70 with acute or convalescent COVID-19. The CDR3 runs from the conserved cysteine through the conserved F or W.

v_call: TRBV15; j_call: TRBJ1-2; cdr3_aa: CATSRGEGTYGYTF
v_call: TRBV27; j_call: TRBJ2-3; cdr3_aa: CASSPIAGGLAQYF
v_call: TRBV28; j_call: TRBJ2-7; cdr3_aa: CASRGQPPSYEQYF
v_call: TRBV29-1; j_call: TRBJ2-3; cdr3_aa: CSVSGDTQYF
v_call: TRBV11-2; j_call: TRBJ1-5; cdr3_aa: CASSYTGPNQPQHF
v_call: TRBV29-1; j_call: TRBJ1-2; cdr3_aa: CSAERGTYGYTF
v_call: TRBV24-1; j_call: TRBJ2-2; cdr3_aa: CATSLRANTGELFF
v_call: TRBV2; j_call: TRBJ2-3; cdr3_aa: CASSDWLAGATDTQYF
v_call: TRBV3-1/TRBV3-2; j_call: TRBJ1-1; cdr3_aa: CAVGYTRGTEAFF
v_call: TRBV12-3/TRBV12-4; j_call: TRBJ1-2; cdr3_aa: CASSLGTGYGYTF
v_call: TRBV7-9; j_call: TRBJ2-1; cdr3_aa: CASSLRTGAGGRRSNEQFF
v_call: TRBV24-1; j_call: TRBJ1-2; cdr3_aa: CATSDFLEGYTF
v_call: TRBV28; j_call: TRBJ1-3; cdr3_aa: CASILRRGSGGNTIYF
v_call: TRBV24-1; j_call: TRBJ2-3; cdr3_aa: CATRRTGTDTQYF
v_call: TRBV6-6; j_call: TRBJ2-5; cdr3_aa: CASSYPVGLGETQYF
v_call: TRBV5-4; j_call: TRBJ2-1; cdr3_aa: CASSWSGNEQFF
v_call: TRBV27; j_call: TRBJ2-1; cdr3_aa: CASSLVAGGRPEQFF
v_call: TRBV11-2; j_call: TRBJ2-5; cdr3_aa: CASSLNRGSETQYF
v_call: TRBV5-1; j_call: TRBJ1-1; cdr3_aa: CASGSDRNTEAFF
v_call: TRBV5-1; j_call: TRBJ1-2; cdr3_aa: CASSLDLADYGYTF
v_call: TRBV6-1; j_call: TRBJ1-2; cdr3_aa: CASSESPGRYGYTF
v_call: TRBV6-5; j_call: TRBJ2-3; cdr3_aa: CASRARTSQTDTQYF
v_call: TRBV10-3; j_call: TRBJ2-5; cdr3_aa: CAISPGLAGGLETQYF
v_call: TRBV19; j_call: TRBJ2-3; cdr3_aa: CASSIGRGSDTQYF
v_call: TRBV4-1; j_call: TRBJ1-5; cdr3_aa: CASSVTGVGGQPQHF
v_call: TRBV2; j_call: TRBJ1-1; cdr3_aa: CASSSDREGNTEAFF
v_call: TRBV28; j_call: TRBJ1-4; cdr3_aa: CASSPRSGTNEKLFF
v_call: TRBV27; j_call: TRBJ1-4; cdr3_aa: CASSLNGSGKLFF
v_call: TRBV14; j_call: TRBJ1-4; cdr3_aa: CASTLRGRKLFF
v_call: TRBV28; j_call: TRBJ1-1; cdr3_aa: CASHGQREKAFF
v_call: TRBV30; j_call: TRBJ1-5; cdr3_aa: CAWSLSTGGNQPQHF
v_call: TRBV24-1; j_call: TRBJ2-2; cdr3_aa: CATSEGGGLPGELFF
v_call: TRBV27; j_call: TRBJ1-4; cdr3_aa: CASRRGTGNEKLFF
v_call: TRBV7-3; j_call: TRBJ2-4; cdr3_aa: CASSFSGGNIQYF
v_call: TRBV7-7; j_call: TRBJ2-1; cdr3_aa: CASSPGLAFNEQFF
v_call: TRBV30; j_call: TRBJ2-1; cdr3_aa: CAWSLDNEQFF
v_call: TRBV9; j_call: TRBJ1-2; cdr3_aa: CASSVEGHSSRGYTF
v_call: TRBV19; j_call: TRBJ2-1; cdr3_aa: CASSISGRVSYNEQFF
v_call: TRBV12-3/TRBV12-4; j_call: TRBJ1-2; cdr3_aa: CASTIGSGGYTF
v_call: TRBV28; j_call: TRBJ2-3; cdr3_aa: CASSLGGLAGGDTQYF
v_call: TRBV28; j_call: TRBJ2-1; cdr3_aa: CASATGTSSYNEQFF
v_call: TRBV19; j_call: TRBJ2-1; cdr3_aa: CASSMTGPGEQFF